This T cell receptor (beta chain) is from a study of shared clonotypes between healthy human individuals. Looking at the study overall: The cohort comprised a couple of women and a few men. Their ages spanned 18 to 49 years. Study-wide findings and caveats: Generally, naive subsets (rather than memory subsets) showed larger estimated richness. Non-shared clonotypes were found to have lower generation probabilities than the clonotypes that were shared by all four of the sorted-subset donors.

Germline loops: CDR1 LNHDA, CDR2 SQIVND (reference sequence). This CDR3 has 11 residues. The V end lost 1 base, the J end lost 4 bases, and 1 base lay between the germline ends. Profiled with immunoSEQ multiplex PCR; TCRdb holds only in-frame clones, not every one. Seen here are over 950,000 clones, approximately 80% observed once, and the top ten hold 0.89%. In the CD4+ fraction, cells were divided into CD45RA+ naive and CD45RA-negative memory subsets. Of note for this clone: The antigen remains undetermined.

The J gene is TRBJ2-5, the V gene TRBV19, with D uncertain. The TCR was taken from a man younger than 35 in good health. Some clones in this sample may be carry-over from other donors' samples. The sequencing sample was made of memory CD4+ T cells from PBMCs. Subset denoted: CD45RA-negative fraction. The CDR3, as DNA: TGTGCCAGTAGTATAGCAGAGACCCAGTACTTC. This gives the protein CASSIAETQYF.